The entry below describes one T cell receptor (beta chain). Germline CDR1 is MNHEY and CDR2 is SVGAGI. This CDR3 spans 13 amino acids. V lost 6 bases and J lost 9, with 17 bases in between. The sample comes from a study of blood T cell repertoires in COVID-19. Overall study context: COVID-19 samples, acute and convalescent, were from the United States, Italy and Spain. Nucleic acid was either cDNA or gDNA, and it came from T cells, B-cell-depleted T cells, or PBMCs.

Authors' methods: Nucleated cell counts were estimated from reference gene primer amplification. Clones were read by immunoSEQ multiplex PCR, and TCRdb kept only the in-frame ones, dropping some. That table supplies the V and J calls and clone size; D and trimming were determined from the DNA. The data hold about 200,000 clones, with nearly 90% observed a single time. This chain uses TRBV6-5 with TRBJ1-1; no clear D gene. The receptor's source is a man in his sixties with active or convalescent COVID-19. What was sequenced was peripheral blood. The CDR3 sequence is CASRSSSPIKAFF. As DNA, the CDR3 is TGTGCCAGCAGGTCATCTAGCCCAATAAAAGCTTTCTTT.